Here is one T cell receptor beta chain with its context. Its target is unknown. cDNA libraries for TRB were generated by 5' RACE incorporating UMI labels. TCRdb re-called the 5' RACE reads and shows each CDR3 protein once, DNA omitted. Recorded here are some 120,000 distinct CDR3 sequences; the top ten clones represent about 0.35%. This specimen belongs to a study of CXCR3-negative and CXCR3-positive naive CD8 T cells. Study outcomes and limitations: Relative to CXCR3-negative naive cells, CXCR3-positive naive cells had more hydrophobic TRB CDR3s. Cryopreserved cells showed partially decreased CXCR3 expression, and most assays used fresh PBMCs. Memory cells differed in TRBV-TRBJ usage, but naive CXCR3-negative and CXCR3-positive cells had similar usage.

CDR1 is LNHNV, CDR2 YYDKDF, per germline (reference sequence). The CDR3 consists of 16 residues. This chain joins TRBV15 and TRBJ2-2; TCRdb designates TRBD1, a call that cannot be tested without DNA. Sequenced material: naive CXCR3+ CD8+ T cells from blood. Described subset: CD45RO-CCR7+CD27+CD95- naive CD8+ T cells expressing CXCR3 (TNR3+). The TCR sequence derives from a human donor in good health. Some clones in this sample may be carry-over from other donors' samples. The CDR3: CATSRDPGQSTGELFF.